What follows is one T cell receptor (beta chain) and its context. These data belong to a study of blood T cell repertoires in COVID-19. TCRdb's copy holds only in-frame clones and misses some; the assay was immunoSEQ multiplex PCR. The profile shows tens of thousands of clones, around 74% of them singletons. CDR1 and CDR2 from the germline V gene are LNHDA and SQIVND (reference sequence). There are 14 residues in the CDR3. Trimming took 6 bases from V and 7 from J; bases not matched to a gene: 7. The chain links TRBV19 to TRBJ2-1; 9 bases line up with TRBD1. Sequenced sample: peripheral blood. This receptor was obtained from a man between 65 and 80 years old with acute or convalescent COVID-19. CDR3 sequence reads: CASRGTGTTNEQFF. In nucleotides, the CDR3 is TGTGCCAGTAGGGGGACAGGGACGACTAATGAGCAGTTCTTC.